The T cell receptor (beta chain) under discussion was sequenced for a study of cytomegalovirus exposure and HLA in healthy donors. On this clone: The antigen is undetermined.

Study findings and constraints: Highly shared variants forming one cluster were likely a sequencing artifact. With later analysis, a missense DCLRE1C variant became linked to TCR beta V- and J-gene trimming.

This PCR relied on a set of 60 Vbeta primers and 13 Jbeta primers. Some clones are missing from TCRdb's copy, which holds only in-frame ones; the method was immunoSEQ multiplex PCR. The top ten hold under 15% of the sample, which has over 150,000 clones, approximately 80% seen once. The V gene's germline CDR1 is SGHAT and CDR2 FQNNGV. Trimming stripped 5 bases from V and 7 bases from J, with 11 bases between. The CDR3 runs to 12 residues. Sequencing input: PBMCs. The receptor was derived from a woman between 50 and 59 years old in good health and CMV-seronegative. The J gene is TRBJ1-1, the V gene TRBV11-2; D gene ambiguous. The CDR3 sequence is CASSPYSVEAFF. Written as DNA, the CDR3 is TGTGCCAGCAGCCCTTATTCTGTTGAAGCTTTCTTT.